Reported below is one T cell receptor beta chain. Its antigen is still unknown. Germline trimming cut 5 bases from V and 4 bases from J; bases unmatched to any gene: 14. The CDR3 consists of 17 residues. Germline values: CDR1 KGHSH, CDR2 LQKENI. The data were obtained in a study of cytomegalovirus exposure and HLA in healthy donors. Points from the study as a whole: Specificity of a few CMV-associated chains for CMV antigens was verified in vitro.

PCR amplification relied on 60 Vbeta primers (plus 13 Jbeta primers). The assay was immunoSEQ multiplex PCR, and TCRdb's table has in-frame clones only and misses some. The sample yields 150,000 to 200,000 clones, just under 80% seen once. The sample comprised PBMCs. This TCR came from a woman in her fifties or sixties in good health and CMV-seropositive. The V and J genes are TRBV18 and TRBJ1-5, with 7 positions matching TRBD1. The CDR3 loop is CASSTRSGTDDNQPQHF. CDR3 bases: TGTGCCAGCTCAACTCGATCCGGGACAGATGATAATCAGCCCCAGCATTTT.